These 20 T cell receptor beta chains were all obtained from the same sample, sequenced in a study of shared clonotypes between healthy human individuals. Repertoires were generated with immunoSEQ multiplex PCR, while TCRdb's copy carries only in-frame clones and drops some. The sample lists some 240,000 clones; approximately 70% were seen once. The sample taken for sequencing was memory CD4+ T cells sorted from blood. Specified subset: CD45RA-negative fraction. The origin of the receptors is a man aged 25 to 45 in good health.

CDR3 sequence reads: CAVPRGGEYEQYF. CDR3 in DNA: TGTGCCGTCCCCAGGGGGGGTGAGTACGAGCAGTACTTC. The chain employs TRBV28 and TRBJ2-7, with D perhaps TRBD1 or TRBD2 (7 bases each). The germline V gene encodes CDR1 MDHEN and CDR2 SYDVKM. Trimming took 11 bases from V and 4 from J, leaving 18 bases between them. This CDR3 region has 13 residues.

In its sample, this clone was seen a few times. This chain connects TRBV14 to TRBJ2-7; D could derive from TRBD1 or TRBD2 (7 bases each). CDR1 and CDR2 from the germline V gene are SGHDN and FVKESK. Between the trimmed V and J ends, which lost 3 bases and 0 bases, there was a span of 15 bases. The CDR3 length is 16 residues. For the CDR3, the DNA is TGTGCCAGCAGCCAGGGGGGGACAGCGGTCTCCTACGAGCAGTACTTC. It codes for CASSQGGTAVSYEQYF.

V gene TRBV15 combines with J gene TRBJ2-1; 11 nucleotides line up with TRBD2. This CDR3 spans 18 amino acids. V trimming: 1 base; J trimming: 0 bases; junction bases outside the gene matches: 5. The germline gives CDR1 LNHNV, CDR2 YYDKDF (reference sequence). Here the CDR3 DNA reads TGTGCCACCAGCAGAGGCCAAACTAGCGGGAGCTCCTACAATGAGCAGTTCTTC. It yields the protein CATSRGQTSGSSYNEQFF.

This chain connects TRBV15 to TRBJ1-5, with D unclear. Looked up from germline, CDR1 is LNHNV and CDR2 is YYDKDF (reference sequence). The CDR3 covers 14 residues. Trimming cost V 0 bases and J 7 bases, with 10 bases left between them. Here the CDR3 DNA reads TGTGCCACCAGCAGAGATTTGACCCGGCAGCCCCAGCATTTT. Translated, it gives CATSRDLTRQPQHF. The entire variable domain, with the rest obtained from reference TRBV15 and TRBJ1-5, is as follows: DAMVIQNPRYQVTQFGKPVTLSCSQTLNHNVMYWYQQKSSQAPKLLFHYYDKDFNNEADTPDNFQSRRPNTSFCFLDIRSPGLGDTAMYLCATSRDLTRQPQHFGDGTRLSIL.

This chain uses TRBV7-9 with TRBJ2-2; the D is unclear. Looked up from germline, CDR1 is SEHNR and CDR2 is FQNEAQ (reference sequence). Trimming shortened V by 5 bases and J by 7 bases, and 5 bases separated the two germline ends. This CDR3 is 11 amino acids long. The CDR3: CASSRYGELFF. For the CDR3, the DNA is TGTGCCAGCAGCCGGTACGGGGAGCTGTTTTTT.

The chain joins TRBV7-8 to TRBJ2-2, with a tentative D call TRBD1 (5 bases). CDR1 SGHVS and CDR2 FQNEAQ come from the germline V gene. The V end was cut by 3 bases, the J end by 5 bases, with 7 bases between. CDR3 length: 13 amino acids. The CDR3 loop reads CASSFQGTGELFF. The CDR3 DNA follows: TGTGCCAGCAGCTTTCAGGGAACCGGGGAGCTGTTTTTT.

This sequence joins TRBV5-1 and TRBJ2-1; D perhaps matches TRBD2 (5 bases). Trimming shortened V by 0 bases and J by 7 bases, and 17 bases separated the two germline ends. This CDR3 has 16 amino acids. Germline CDR1 reads SGHRS; CDR2 reads YFSETQ. CDR3 bases: TGCGCCAGCAGCTTGGTAGTCAGGACCTCGGGAAATGAGCAGTTCTTC. This translates into CASSLVVRTSGNEQFF.

This chain uses TRBV5-4 with TRBJ2-6; tentative D call: TRBD1 (6 bases). The CDR3 is made up of 18 amino acids. V was cut by 4 bases and J by 4 bases, with 21 bases left in between. Germline loops: CDR1 SGHNT, CDR2 YYREEE (reference sequence). This CDR3 reads CASSPNWAGVGGANVLTF. The CDR3 DNA is TGTGCCAGCAGCCCAAACTGGGCAGGGGTAGGAGGGGCCAACGTCCTGACTTTC.

This clone was seen a handful of times. The V gene is TRBV28, the J gene TRBJ2-2; D is unresolved. CDR1 and CDR2 (germline): MDHEN, SYDVKM. V gave up 2 bases and J gave up 1 base, with 8 bases separating them. The CDR3 covers 15 residues. This CDR3 reads CASSLTSGNTGELFF. For the CDR3, the DNA is TGTGCCAGCAGTTTAACCTCAGGGAACACCGGGGAGCTGTTTTTT.

The rearrangement joins TRBV4-1 to TRBJ2-5; D may be TRBD2 (7 bases). Germline values: CDR1 MGHRA, CDR2 YSYEKL. Trimming took 0 bases from V and 5 from J, leaving 22 bases between them. This CDR3 spans 18 amino acids. In nucleotides, the CDR3 is TGCGCCAGCAGCCAAGAAAACAGGGTGGGAGGGTTGATGGAGACCCAGTACTTC. Translation: CASSQENRVGGLMETQYF.

The genes are TRBV6-1 and TRBJ2-3, with D hard to call. This CDR3 is built from 15 residues. The germline V gene has CDR1 MNHNS and CDR2 SASEGT. V gave up 5 bases and J gave up 4 bases, with 16 bases separating them. The CDR3 sequence is CASSQNLGWADTQYF. The CDR3 nucleotides read TGTGCCAGCAGTCAGAATTTGGGTTGGGCAGATACGCAGTATTTT.

This chain joins TRBV6-5 and TRBJ2-1; tentatively, D is TRBD1 (6 bases). Per germline, CDR1 MNHEY and CDR2 SVGAGI. Trimming shortened V by 6 bases and J by 6 bases, and 12 bases separated the two germline ends. This CDR3 spans 13 amino acids. The CDR3 nucleotides are TGTGCCAGCAGAACAGGGTCCCGCAATGAGCAGTTCTTC. This sequence encodes CASRTGSRNEQFF.

CDR3 nucleotide sequence: TGTGCCAGCAGCCTGCGGGAGTTCGGTGCTGGTGAGCAGTTCTTC. Translating it yields CASSLREFGAGEQFF. The chain employs TRBV7-3 and TRBJ2-1; 7 bases map to TRBD2. The CDR3 contains 15 residues. Germline CDR1 is SGHTA and CDR2 is FQGTGA. V was pared by 5 bases and J by 9 bases, with 13 bases of the junction left unmatched.

The J gene is TRBJ2-6, the V gene TRBV6-5, with D hard to call. The germline V gene encodes CDR1 MNHEY and CDR2 SVGAGI. V gave up 5 bases and J gave up 4 bases, with 3 bases separating them. This CDR3 has 12 amino acids. In DNA, the CDR3 is TGTGCCAGCAGTGGCGGGGCCAACGTCCTGACTTTC. This gives the protein CASSGGANVLTF.

The V call is TRBV19, the J call TRBJ2-1; the match to TRBD1 covers 9 bases. This CDR3 is 15 amino acids long. The germline V gene encodes CDR1 LNHDA and CDR2 SQIVND (reference sequence). The V segment lost 7 bases and the J segment 2 bases; nucleotides outside the gene matches: 6. CDR3: CASKPGQGPYNEQFF. The CDR3 nucleotides read TGTGCCAGTAAACCGGGACAGGGCCCCTACAATGAGCAGTTCTTC.

The chain combines TRBV6-1 with TRBJ2-3, with 9 bases lining up with TRBD1. The CDR3 has 14 amino acids. J lost 3 bases, V lost 6 bases, and 4 bases had no gene match. The V gene's germline CDR1 is MNHNS and CDR2 SASEGT. The CDR3, as DNA: TGTGCCAGCAGGCCGGGACAGGGAACAGATACGCAGTATTTT. Residues: CASRPGQGTDTQYF.

The chain couples TRBV28 to TRBJ2-2, with no clear D. The CDR3 has 17 amino acids. The V end lost 7 bases, the J end lost 6 bases, and 24 bases lay between the germline ends. The germline V gene encodes CDR1 MDHEN and CDR2 SYDVKM. CDR3 sequence: CASTYPPGTSVAGELFF. CDR3 in DNA: TGTGCCAGCACTTACCCGCCGGGCACTTCGGTCGCCGGGGAGCTGTTTTTT. Variable domain in full (rest from reference TRBV28 and TRBJ2-2): DVKVTQSSRYLVKRTGEKVFLECVQDMDHENMFWYRQDPGLGLRLIYFSYDVKMKEKGDIPEGYSVSREKKERFSLILESASTNQTSMYLCASTYPPGTSVAGELFFGEGSRLTVL.

The chain couples TRBV11-2 to TRBJ1-4; D is uncertain. V was cut by 0 bases and J by 8 bases, with 13 bases left in between. Germline V gene lookup returns CDR1 SGHAT and CDR2 FQNNGV. This CDR3 has 15 residues. The CDR3: CASSLDHARGEKLFF. The CDR3 nucleotides read TGTGCCAGCAGCTTAGACCATGCGAGAGGAGAAAAACTGTTTTTT. Supplemented by reference TRBV11-2 and TRBJ1-4, the full variable domain reads EAGVAQSPRYKIIEKRQSVAFWCNPISGHATLYWYQQILGQGPKLLIQFQNNGVVDDSQLPKDRFSAERLKGVDSTLKIQPAKLEDSAVYLCASSLDHARGEKLFFGSGTQLSVL.

The chain has TRBV28 and TRBJ1-1; D not certain. This CDR3 spans 12 amino acids. Germline CDR1 reads MDHEN; CDR2 reads SYDVKM. V was clipped by 3 bases and J by 5 bases, with 7 bases between them. In DNA form, the CDR3 reads TGTGCCAGCAGTTTTCGGTTGACTGAAGCTTTCTTT. Protein sequence: CASSFRLTEAFF.

To note about this clone: Other DNA sequences of this sample code for an identical CDR3. This rearrangement joins TRBV5-1 to TRBJ2-7; D unresolved. Germline V CDR1 and CDR2: SGHRS, YFSETQ. Trimming stripped 2 bases from V and 0 bases from J, with 9 bases between. CDR3 length: 14 residues. The CDR3 region has the DNA TGCGCCAGCAGCTTACCCTCGAGCTCCTACGAGCAGTACTTC. It is translated as CASSLPSSSYEQYF.